The clone carrying this TCR beta chain was counted a few times. Its antigen is as yet unknown. Together with a sample-barcoded 5' primer, a J-beta primer mix was included in a second PCR lasting roughly 6 to 12 cycles. All samples gave at least 2.5 million CDR3-containing paired-end reads. TCRdb processed the 5' RACE reads anew with MiXCR; each CDR3 protein has one entry. Of approximately 800,000 distinct CDR3 sequences in the sample, more than 50% were seen once. CDR1 is SGHAT, CDR2 FQNNGV, per germline. Trimming stripped 0 bases from V and 5 bases from J, with 13 bases between. The length of the CDR3 is 15 residues. The sample is drawn from a study of blood T cells in healthy people across ages. Whole-study findings and limits: Relative to aged donors, long-lived donors carried more naive CD4+ cells and displayed higher diversity.

The V call is TRBV11-2, the J call TRBJ2-5; possibly TRBD1 for D (6 bases). This TCR derives from a man aged 35-49 years in good health. The sequencing input was blood. The chain's CDR3 is CASSLDSGRGETQYF. CDR3 DNA: TGTGCCAGCAGCTTAGATTCTGGAAGGGGGGAGACCCAGTACTTC.